This passage covers 2 T cell receptor beta chains from one sample sequenced in a study of tumor T cells in aggressive B-cell lymphoma. The data were produced by immunoSEQ multiplex PCR, yet TCRdb's version contains in-frame clones alone and is incomplete. The sample holds approximately 12,000 clones, 70% to 90% seen once. The sequencing input was tumor tissue. The receptors derive from an adult with diffuse large B cell lymphoma.

CDR3 coding DNA: TGTGCCAGCTCACCACCGAGGGACAGAGGCTACAATGAGCAGTTCTTC. Protein product: CASSPPRDRGYNEQFF. The chain recombines TRBV18 with TRBJ2-1; 7 nucleotides line up with TRBD1. Germline trimming cut 0 bases from V and 3 bases from J; bases unmatched to any gene: 5. The CDR3 covers 16 residues. The germline V gene encodes CDR1 KGHSH and CDR2 LQKENI.

The V call is TRBV4-1, the J call TRBJ2-1; TRBD2 matches 9 bases. Germline CDR1 reads MGHRA; CDR2 reads YSYEKL. V shed 0 bases, J shed 7 bases, and the junction held 22 bases outside the gene matches. The CDR3 has 21 amino acids. CDR3 DNA sequence: TGCGCCAGCAGCCAAGATAGAGGTTTCGCGCTAGCGGGACCCGAAGGGAATGAGCAGTTCTTC. Residues: CASSQDRGFALAGPEGNEQFF.